The T cell receptor (beta chain) under discussion was sequenced for a study of T cells in Graves' hyperthyroidism and ophthalmopathy. From RNA transcripts, TCR beta CDR3 regions were amplified. First-round RT-PCR with HTBI primers amplified the TCR CDR3 region. TCRdb itself ran the multiplex PCR reads through MiXCR, one entry per CDR3 protein. The sample yields tens of thousands of distinct CDR3 sequences, about 49% seen once. This clonotype was observed once. The CDR3 ends on some other residue instead of the conserved phenylalanine or tryptophan, so this is likely a read error. Germline CDR1 reads SGHVS; CDR2 reads FQNEAQ. Between the trimmed V and J ends, which lost 3 bases and 6 bases, there was a span of 14 bases. The CDR3 contains 14 residues.

The receptor was isolated from a woman between 45 and 60 years old with Graves' hyperthyroidism that later progressed to Graves' ophthalmopathy. This chain joins TRBV7-8 and TRBJ1-1, with TRBD1 as a possible D gene (5 bases). Sequenced sample: blood. Here the CDR3 reads CASSFGGRFSEAFL. DNA for the CDR3: TGTGCCAGCAGCTTTGGGGGGAGGTTCTCTGAAGCTTTCTTG.